The sequence of this T cell receptor (beta chain) was determined in a study of T cell responses to AZD1222 COVID-19 vaccine. Across the whole study: Pooling of second doses given at about 4 or about 12 weeks was done.

Libraries were prepared by immunoSEQ multiplex PCR; TCRdb keeps only in-frame clonotypes and omits some of them. The profile shows more than 85,000 clones, 85% to 90% of them singletons. Trimming removed 6 bases at V and 7 bases at J, with 16 bases between. Germline-derived CDR1 and CDR2 are MNHEY and SVGAGI. CDR3 length: 13 amino acids. Sequenced here: peripheral blood, sampled on day 0 of AZD1222 vaccination. The chain is built from TRBV6-5 and TRBJ2-7, with D perhaps assigned TRBD1 or TRBD2 (5 bases each). This TCR was recovered from an adult in good health. For the CDR3, the DNA is TGTGCCAGCAGATCCGGGGCCCCGCGGGAGCAGTACTTC. Protein: CASRSGAPREQYF.